Within the sample, the clone carrying this T cell receptor (beta chain) is medium-sized (0.01 to 0.1%). Its matching antigen is unknown. This entry is derived from a study of breast tumors, draining lymph nodes, adjacent tissues. Overall study findings and caveats: Tumor repertoires ranked between lymph nodes and nontumor tissue in diversity, with V and J gene preferences. Data only fit, rather than demonstrated, lymph node origin of most tumor T cells.

TCRdb redid the calling of the multiplex PCR reads with MiXCR, one entry per CDR3 protein. This repertoire shows approximately 19,000 distinct CDR3 sequences, approximately 49% found once; its top ten account for around 8%. The CDR3 is 15 amino acids. The germline CDR1 and CDR2 sequences are ENHRY and SYGVKD. V was shortened by 5 bases and J by 0 bases, with 11 bases between the two germline ends. The TCR originated in a female donor with breast cancer. Some clones in this sample may be carry-over from other donors' samples. The chain employs TRBV10-3 and TRBJ1-5, with a possible D match to TRBD1 (6 bases). The sample was breast tumor tissue. The CDR3 protein is CAISTGTISNQPQHF. The CDR3 DNA sequence: TGTGCCATCAGTACAGGGACCATTAGCAATCAGCCCCAGCATTTT.